Presented here are 2 T cell receptor beta chains from one specimen sequenced in a study of blood T cells in healthy people across ages. PCR was performed a second time for about 7 to 11 cycles using a sample-barcoded 5' primer and a J-beta primer mix. TCRdb re-derived calls from the 5' RACE reads in MiXCR, one entry per CDR3 protein. Found here are almost 550,000 distinct CDR3 sequences, under 30% of them singletons; the top ten hold around 10%. The same data also went into a second study, on T cells of mothers and their children.

Material for sequencing was blood. The source is a boy aged 5-17 years in good health.

The rearrangement joins TRBV24-1 to TRBJ2-6, with 11 nucleotides matching TRBD1. J was trimmed by 1 base and V by 4 bases; bases with no gene match: 17. The CDR3 contains 22 residues. Germline assignment: CDR1 KGHDR and CDR2 SFDVKD. CDR3 sequence reads: CATSDSPYTPGQGVSGANVLTF. CDR3 nucleotide sequence: TGTGCCACCAGTGACTCTCCGTATACTCCGGGACAGGGGGTTTCTGGGGCCAACGTCCTGACTTTC.

This sequence joins TRBV30 and TRBJ2-2; the match to TRBD2 covers 14 bases. This CDR3 is 14 amino acids long. CDR1 GTSNPN and CDR2 SVGIG come from the germline V gene (reference sequence). Germline trimming cut 5 bases from V and 4 bases from J; bases unmatched to any gene: 0. The chain's CDR3 is CAWGLAGGTGELFF. CDR3 DNA: TGTGCCTGGGGACTAGCGGGGGGCACCGGGGAGCTGTTTTTT.